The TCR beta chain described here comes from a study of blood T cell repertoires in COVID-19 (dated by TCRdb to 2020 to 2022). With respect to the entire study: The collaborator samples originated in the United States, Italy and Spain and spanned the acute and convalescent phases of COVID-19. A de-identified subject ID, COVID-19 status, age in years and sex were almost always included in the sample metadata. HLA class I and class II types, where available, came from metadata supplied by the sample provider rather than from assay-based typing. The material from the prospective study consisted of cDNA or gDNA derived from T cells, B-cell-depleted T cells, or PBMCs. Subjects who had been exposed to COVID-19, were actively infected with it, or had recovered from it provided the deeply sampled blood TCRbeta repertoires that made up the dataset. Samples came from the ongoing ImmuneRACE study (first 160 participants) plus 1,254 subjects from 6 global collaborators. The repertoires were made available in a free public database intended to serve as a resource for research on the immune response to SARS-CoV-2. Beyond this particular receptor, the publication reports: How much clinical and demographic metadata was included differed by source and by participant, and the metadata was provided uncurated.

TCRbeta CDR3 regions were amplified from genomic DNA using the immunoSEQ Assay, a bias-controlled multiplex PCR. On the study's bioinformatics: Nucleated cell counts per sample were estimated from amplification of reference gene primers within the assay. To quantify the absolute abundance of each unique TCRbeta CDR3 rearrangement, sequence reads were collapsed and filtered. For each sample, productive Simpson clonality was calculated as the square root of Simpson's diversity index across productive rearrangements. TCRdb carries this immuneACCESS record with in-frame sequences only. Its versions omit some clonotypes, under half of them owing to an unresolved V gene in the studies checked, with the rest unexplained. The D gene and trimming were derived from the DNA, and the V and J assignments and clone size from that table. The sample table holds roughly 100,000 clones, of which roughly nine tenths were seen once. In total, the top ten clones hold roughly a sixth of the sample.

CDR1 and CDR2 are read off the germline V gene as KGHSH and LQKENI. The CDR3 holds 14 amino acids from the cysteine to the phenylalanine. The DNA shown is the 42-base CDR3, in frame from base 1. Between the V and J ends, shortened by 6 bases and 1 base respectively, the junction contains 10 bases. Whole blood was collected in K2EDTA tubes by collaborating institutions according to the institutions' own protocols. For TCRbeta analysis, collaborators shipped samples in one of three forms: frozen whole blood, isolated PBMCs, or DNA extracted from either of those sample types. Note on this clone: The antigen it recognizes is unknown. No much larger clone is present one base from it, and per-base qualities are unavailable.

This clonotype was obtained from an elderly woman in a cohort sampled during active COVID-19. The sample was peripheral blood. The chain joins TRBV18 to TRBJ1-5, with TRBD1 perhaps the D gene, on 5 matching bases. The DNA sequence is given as TGTGCCAGCTCGGGGGGAGGCAGCAATCAGCCCCAGCATTTT. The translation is CASSGGGSNQPQHF.